Described below is a single T cell receptor beta chain sequence and its context. The antigen is not known. The run depth of the assay was deep. Clones were sequenced by immunoSEQ multiplex PCR, and TCRdb holds only the in-frame ones, with some missing. The sample yields roughly 480,000 clones, roughly 85% seen once. The data belong to a study of shared clonotypes between healthy human individuals. Study summary: Contributing individuals were a couple of females and three males aged 18 to 49.

The CDR3 runs 14 residues. With 6 bases removed from V and 4 bases from J, the gap between germline ends came to 13 bases. The germline V gene has CDR1 LNHDA and CDR2 SQIVND (reference sequence). Study-wide results and caveats: Owing to a small donor count, the genetic and exposure-history diversity represented was limited.

The sequencing sample was made of PBMCs. This TCR came from a woman aged 40 to 55 in good health. Some clones in this sample may be carry-over from other donors' samples. V usage is TRBV19 and J usage is TRBJ2-1; weak D call: TRBD2 (6 bases). The CDR3 protein is CASRSGVGYNEQFF. Written as DNA, the CDR3 is TGTGCCAGTAGATCGGGAGTTGGATACAATGAGCAGTTCTTC.